The present entry profiles one TCR beta chain with its context. The CDR3 covers 15 residues. Germline loops: CDR1 SGHTA, CDR2 FQGNSA. Between the trimmed V and J ends, which lost 2 bases and 7 bases, there was a span of 17 bases. This record belongs to a study of blood T cell repertoires in COVID-19. In the study overall: In each case, the material was cDNA or gDNA derived from T cells, B-cell-depleted T cells, or PBMCs.

Methods used by the authors: The assay estimated nucleated cells by amplifying reference gene primers. The table came from immunoSEQ multiplex PCR; TCRdb's copy has only in-frame clones and leaves some out. Clonal size and the V and J genes are those of that table, whereas D and trimming came from the DNA. The sample has 200,000 to 300,000 clones; 87% are singletons. This chain joins TRBV7-2 and TRBJ1-2; D remains ambiguous. The sequencing input was peripheral blood. The receptor was isolated from a woman in her thirties or forties who had recovered from COVID-19. This chain's CDR3 is CASSLFPGPSAGYTF. Here the CDR3 DNA reads TGTGCCAGCAGCTTATTTCCGGGTCCGAGTGCTGGCTACACCTTC.